What follows is one T cell receptor beta chain and its context. Its specificity is not known. The sample comes from a study of vaccination effects on CD4 cells after COVID-19. With the ViraFEST assay, the study expanded antigen-specific CD4+ T cells using viral peptide pools, then sequenced them. The authors isolated CD4+ T cells after ten to eleven days of culture. This individual tested PCR-positive for SARS-CoV-2 infection between March and December 2020. PBMC were cultured at under 2.5 million per well with 8 to 10 IU/ml IL-2 and 7.5 to 10 ug/ml peptides. A half-medium replacement with IL-2 medium was carried out on days 3 and 7. V shed 3 bases and J 0 bases; nucleotides not matched to a gene: 11. CDR3 length equals 20 residues. Looked up from germline, CDR1 is SGHNT and CDR2 is YYREEE (reference sequence). The method was immunoSEQ multiplex PCR; TCRdb's version includes in-frame clones alone and lacks a portion of them. The table includes roughly 27,000 clones, 65% to 80% detected once.

The sequencing used CD4+ T cells from PBMCs cultured with HCoV-NL63 spike peptides, collected before COVID-19 vaccination. The chain carries TRBV5-4 and TRBJ2-3, with TRBD2 identical over 15 bases. This receptor was obtained from a human donor who had a prior SARS-CoV-2 infection. The CDR3 is CASSSGLAGGPRRSTDTQYF. CDR3 bases: TGTGCCAGCAGCTCCGGACTAGCGGGAGGGCCGAGGCGTAGCACAGATACGCAGTATTTT.